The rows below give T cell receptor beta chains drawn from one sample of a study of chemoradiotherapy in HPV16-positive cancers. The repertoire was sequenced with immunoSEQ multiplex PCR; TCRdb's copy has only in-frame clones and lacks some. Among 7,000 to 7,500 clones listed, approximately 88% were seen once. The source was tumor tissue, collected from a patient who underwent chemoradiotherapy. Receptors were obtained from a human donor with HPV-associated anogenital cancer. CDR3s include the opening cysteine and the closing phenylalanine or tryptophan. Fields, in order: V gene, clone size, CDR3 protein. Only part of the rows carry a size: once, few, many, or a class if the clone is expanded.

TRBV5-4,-,CASSLGGGGEKLFF
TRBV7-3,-,CASSLGVGPANEQFF
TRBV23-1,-,CASMRAWVVEEKLFF
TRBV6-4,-,CASSDDLARVTHYEQYF
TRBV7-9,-,CASNLGTSGIKKFF
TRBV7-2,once,CASILSAGEEEEQFF
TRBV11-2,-,CASSLGGHRVGNIQYF
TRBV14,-,CASSQGAGQNWDEQFF
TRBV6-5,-,CASSYSGPYEQYF
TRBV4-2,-,CASSQSLGGSDTEAFF